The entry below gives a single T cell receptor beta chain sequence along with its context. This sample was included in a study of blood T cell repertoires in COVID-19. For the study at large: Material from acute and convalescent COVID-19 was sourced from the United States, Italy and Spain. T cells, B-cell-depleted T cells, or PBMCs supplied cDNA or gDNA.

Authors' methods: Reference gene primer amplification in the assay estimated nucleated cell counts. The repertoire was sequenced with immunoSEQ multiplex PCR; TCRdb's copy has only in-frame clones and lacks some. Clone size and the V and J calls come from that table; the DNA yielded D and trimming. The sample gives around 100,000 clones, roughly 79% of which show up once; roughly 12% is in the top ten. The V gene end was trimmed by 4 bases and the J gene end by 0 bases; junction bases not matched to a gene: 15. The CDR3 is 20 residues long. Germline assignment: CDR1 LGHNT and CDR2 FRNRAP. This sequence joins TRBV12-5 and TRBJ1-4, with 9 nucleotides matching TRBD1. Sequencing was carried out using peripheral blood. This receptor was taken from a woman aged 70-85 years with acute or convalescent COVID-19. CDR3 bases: TGTGCTAGTGGTTCCCCAACCGGGACAGGGACACTTGCAACTAATGAAAAACTGTTTTTT. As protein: CASGSPTGTGTLATNEKLFF.